This is a list of T cell receptor beta chains from one sample in a study of siplizumab effects on memory and regulatory T cells. The table came from immunoSEQ multiplex PCR; TCRdb's copy has only in-frame clones and leaves some out. The sample shows approximately 98,000 clones, roughly 94% of them seen only once. The source material was non-Treg CD4+ T cells sorted from blood. These TCRs come from a human donor in good health. The CDR3 runs from the conserved cysteine through the conserved F or W. D genes are given only for firm matches. Only some rows state a clone size, as once, few, many or a class for expanded clones.

D: TRBD1; V: TRBV7-2; J: TRBJ2-3; length: 16; size: NA; DNA: TGTGCCAGCAGCTTACGTTTTCAGGGGGCATCAGATACGCAGTATTTT; CDR3: CASSLRFQGASDTQYF
D: TRBD1; V: TRBV6-6; J: TRBJ1-3; length: 15; size: NA; DNA: TGTGCCAGCAGTCGGGACAGGAGCTCTGGAAACACCATATATTTT; CDR3: CASSRDRSSGNTIYF
D: NA; V: TRBV19; J: TRBJ2-5; length: 13; size: NA; DNA: TGTGCCAGTAGTATGGGATACTTAGAGACCCAGTACTTC; CDR3: CASSMGYLETQYF
D: TRBD1; V: TRBV19; J: TRBJ1-3; length: 16; size: NA; DNA: TGTGCCAGTACCGAGACCGGGACAGGGGCTGGAAACACCATATATTTT; CDR3: CASTETGTGAGNTIYF
D: NA; V: TRBV7-9; J: TRBJ1-4; length: 14; size: NA; DNA: TGTGCCAGCGGCCGGGACATGCGGAATGAAAAACTGTTTTTT; CDR3: CASGRDMRNEKLFF
D: NA; V: TRBV27; J: TRBJ2-1; length: 18; size: once; DNA: TGTGCCAGCAGTTTCATAGGGAAATTATTGGGGAACAACAATGAGCAGTTCTTC; CDR3: CASSFIGKLLGNNNEQFF
D: NA; V: TRBV2; J: TRBJ1-5; length: 16; size: NA; DNA: TGTGCCAGCGGGGGCGACCTTTTAAAATCCAATCAGCCCCAGCATTTT; CDR3: CASGGDLLKSNQPQHF
D: NA; V: TRBV28; J: TRBJ1-2; length: 12; size: NA; DNA: TGTGCCAGTGTGGGTCCGGCATATGGCTACACCTTC; CDR3: CASVGPAYGYTF
D: TRBD2; V: TRBV28; J: TRBJ2-7; length: 16; size: NA; DNA: TGTGCCAGCAGTTCCGATGGTAGCGGGCGTTTTGAGGAGCAGTACTTC; CDR3: CASSSDGSGRFEEQYF
D: TRBD1; V: TRBV12-5; J: TRBJ2-5; length: 15; size: once; DNA: TGTGCTAGTGGATCGGGACAGGGTCGCCAAGAGACCCAGTACTTC; CDR3: CASGSGQGRQETQYF
D: TRBD2; V: TRBV27; J: TRBJ2-3; length: 15; size: once; DNA: TGTGCCAGCAGGAAATTGACTAGCGGAGCAGATACGCAGTATTTT; CDR3: CASRKLTSGADTQYF
D: NA; V: TRBV28; J: TRBJ2-5; length: 11; size: NA; DNA: TGTGCCAGCAGGATGGGGAAGGGCCAGTACTTC; CDR3: CASRMGKGQYF
D: TRBD1; V: TRBV15; J: TRBJ1-4; length: 16; size: once; DNA: TGTGCCACCAGCAGACAGGGGGCAGCGACTAATGAAAAACTGTTTTTT; CDR3: CATSRQGAATNEKLFF
D: NA; V: TRBV14; J: TRBJ1-1; length: 17; size: NA; DNA: TGTGCCAGCAGCCCGGAGGGCAGAGGGCTCACGAACACTGAAGCTTTCTTT; CDR3: CASSPEGRGLTNTEAFF
D: TRBD2; V: TRBV5-1; J: TRBJ2-1; length: 17; size: NA; DNA: TGCGCCAGCAGCTTGGGACTAGCGGGAGGTGGGTACAATGAGCAGTTCTTC; CDR3: CASSLGLAGGGYNEQFF
D: NA; V: TRBV2; J: TRBJ2-6; length: 15; size: NA; DNA: TGTGCCAGCAGTGCGACCGGGTTAGGGGCCAACGTCCTGACTTTC; CDR3: CASSATGLGANVLTF
D: NA; V: TRBV29-1; J: TRBJ1-4; length: 13; size: once; DNA: TGCAGCGCCCCCACAGGGAGTAATGAAAAACTGTTTTTT; CDR3: CSAPTGSNEKLFF
D: NA; V: TRBV6-5; J: TRBJ2-5; length: 15; size: NA; DNA: TGTGCCAGCAGCAGGGAGGTTGCTAACCAAGAGACCCAGTACTTC; CDR3: CASSREVANQETQYF
D: TRBD1; V: TRBV5-4; J: TRBJ1-2; length: 13; size: few; DNA: TGTGCCAGCAGCTTGGGACAGGGTTTTGGCTACACCTTC; CDR3: CASSLGQGFGYTF
D: TRBD1; V: TRBV5-1; J: TRBJ2-3; length: 15; size: once; DNA: TGCGCCAGCAGCTTCCAGGACAGGGGCACAGATACGCAGTATTTT; CDR3: CASSFQDRGTDTQYF
D: NA; V: TRBV4-1; J: TRBJ2-7; length: 15; size: NA; DNA: TGCGCCAGCAGCTATAGGCGGGACGGGACCTACGAGCAGTACTTC; CDR3: CASSYRRDGTYEQYF
D: TRBD1; V: TRBV18; J: TRBJ2-7; length: 14; size: NA; DNA: TGTGCCAGCTCACTACAGACAGGGACCTACGAGCAGTACTTC; CDR3: CASSLQTGTYEQYF
D: TRBD2; V: TRBV11-1; J: TRBJ2-3; length: 15; size: NA; DNA: TGTGCCAGCAGGACACGGACTAGCGGCACAGATACGCAGTATTTT; CDR3: CASRTRTSGTDTQYF
D: TRBD2; V: TRBV15; J: TRBJ2-7; length: 15; size: NA; DNA: TGTGCCACCAGCAGACAAGCGGGGAGAAACTACGAGCAGTACTTC; CDR3: CATSRQAGRNYEQYF
D: NA; V: TRBV20-1; J: TRBJ1-2; length: 11; size: NA; DNA: TGCAGTGCTAGGTCAGGAACCGGCTACACCTTC; CDR3: CSARSGTGYTF
D: NA; V: TRBV18; J: TRBJ2-2; length: 11; size: NA; DNA: TGTGCCAGCTCAGGCTCTGGGGAGCTGTTTTTT; CDR3: CASSGSGELFF
D: NA; V: TRBV7-2; J: TRBJ2-1; length: 13; size: NA; DNA: TGTGCCAGCAGCAATACAAACTACAATGAGCAGTTCTTC; CDR3: CASSNTNYNEQFF
D: NA; V: TRBV2; J: TRBJ2-2; length: 12; size: NA; DNA: TGTGCCAGCAGCCCCTGGGGCGGGGAGCTGTTTTTT; CDR3: CASSPWGGELFF
D: NA; V: TRBV5-6; J: TRBJ2-3; length: 13; size: NA; DNA: TGTGCCAGCAGCTCCGGTAGGAGGCACACGCAGTATTTT; CDR3: CASSSGRRHTQYF
D: TRBD2; V: TRBV5-3; J: TRBJ2-1; length: 15; size: NA; DNA: TGTGCCAGAAGCTTGGTCCGCGGGAGCTACAATGAGCAGTTCTTC; CDR3: CARSLVRGSYNEQFF
D: NA; V: TRBV2; J: TRBJ2-2; length: 16; size: NA; DNA: TGTGCCAGCAGTGCGTCCTGGGCCAGGGCGACCGGGGAGCTGTTTTTT; CDR3: CASSASWARATGELFF
D: NA; V: TRBV18; J: TRBJ1-4; length: 16; size: NA; DNA: TGTGCCAGCTCACCATCGGGGGCCATGGGTAATGAAAAACTGTTTTTT; CDR3: CASSPSGAMGNEKLFF
D: NA; V: TRBV19; J: TRBJ1-4; length: 16; size: NA; DNA: TGTGCCAGTAGCGGATTTTCGGGGGCGCTTAATGAAAAACTGTTTTTT; CDR3: CASSGFSGALNEKLFF
D: NA; V: TRBV2; J: TRBJ2-3; length: 15; size: NA; DNA: TGTGCCAGCAGTGTTCCTAGTGCAGCGGCAGATACGCAGTATTTT; CDR3: CASSVPSAAADTQYF
D: TRBD2; V: TRBV5-1; J: TRBJ2-2; length: 16; size: NA; DNA: TGCGCCAGCAGCTTGGAAGGACTAGCGCTAGCCGGGGAGCTGTTTTTT; CDR3: CASSLEGLALAGELFF
D: NA; V: TRBV28; J: TRBJ2-3; length: 14; size: NA; DNA: TGTGCCAGCAGAGCCCAGGGAACGGGCCATACGCAGTATTTT; CDR3: CASRAQGTGHTQYF
D: NA; V: TRBV10-3; J: TRBJ2-1; length: 13; size: NA; DNA: TGTGCCATCAGTGAACGTCAGAACAATGAGCAGTTCTTC; CDR3: CAISERQNNEQFF
D: NA; V: TRBV19; J: TRBJ2-3; length: 15; size: NA; DNA: TGTGCCAGTAAAGAAGCAGCCACTAGCACAGATACGCAGTATTTT; CDR3: CASKEAATSTDTQYF
D: NA; V: TRBV5-1; J: TRBJ1-1; length: 14; size: NA; DNA: TGCGCCAGCAGCCGCGGATCAATGAACACTGAAGCTTTCTTT; CDR3: CASSRGSMNTEAFF
D: TRBD1; V: TRBV7-2; J: TRBJ1-3; length: 15; size: NA; DNA: TGTGCCAGCAGCCGCCAGGGGGTTACTGGAAACACCATATATTTT; CDR3: CASSRQGVTGNTIYF
D: TRBD2; V: TRBV25-1; J: TRBJ2-4; length: 12; size: once; DNA: TGTGCCAGCAGTGAACTAGCGGGAAAGAAGTACTTC; CDR3: CASSELAGKKYF
D: TRBD1; V: TRBV19; J: TRBJ2-3; length: 17; size: NA; DNA: TGTGCCAGTAGTATACGGCAGGACAGGGGGCGTGCAGATACGCAGTATTTT; CDR3: CASSIRQDRGRADTQYF
D: NA; V: TRBV7-9; J: TRBJ2-1; length: 14; size: NA; DNA: TGTGCCAGCAGTTTCTTCCGCTCTCGAGGCGAGCAGTTCTTC; CDR3: CASSFFRSRGEQFF
D: NA; V: TRBV30; J: TRBJ1-5; length: 15; size: NA; DNA: TGTGCCTGGAGTTTAATAGGGGGATCTGCTCAGCCCCAGCATTTT; CDR3: CAWSLIGGSAQPQHF
D: TRBD1; V: TRBV28; J: TRBJ2-7; length: 14; size: NA; DNA: TGTGCCAGCAGCGGACAGGGGGTTCAATACGAGCAGTACTTC; CDR3: CASSGQGVQYEQYF
D: NA; V: TRBV28; J: TRBJ2-7; length: 12; size: NA; DNA: TGTGCCAGCAGGCCTCAGGGGCCCAAGCTCTACTTC; CDR3: CASRPQGPKLYF
D: TRBD2; V: TRBV11-1; J: TRBJ2-7; length: 16; size: NA; DNA: TGTGCCAGCAGCCTTACTAGCGGGAGGGCCGGGAACGAGCAGTACTTC; CDR3: CASSLTSGRAGNEQYF
D: NA; V: TRBV28; J: TRBJ1-5; length: 15; size: NA; DNA: TGTGCCAGCCACGTTGCGAACAGGGCTCGCCAGCCCCAGCATTTT; CDR3: CASHVANRARQPQHF
D: NA; V: TRBV15; J: TRBJ2-2; length: 17; size: once; DNA: TGTGCCACCAGCATACCCCGAGGGGGGGAGCGGGCCGGGGAGCTGTTTTTT; CDR3: CATSIPRGGERAGELFF
D: NA; V: TRBV5-1; J: TRBJ2-5; length: 16; size: NA; DNA: TGCGCCAGCAGCTTGGGTGGGGTCCCACCCCAAGAGACCCAGTACTTC; CDR3: CASSLGGVPPQETQYF
D: NA; V: TRBV25-1; J: TRBJ1-2; length: 14; size: NA; DNA: TGTGCCAGCTCTTCACCCCGGGACGGAGTGGGCTACACCTTC; CDR3: CASSSPRDGVGYTF
D: TRBD2; V: TRBV5-1; J: TRBJ2-2; length: 15; size: once; DNA: TGCGCCAGCAGCTCTGACGCGGGAGCCCCCGGGGAGCTGTTTTTT; CDR3: CASSSDAGAPGELFF
D: NA; V: TRBV6-6; J: TRBJ1-6; length: 14; size: NA; DNA: TGTGCCAGCAGTTACACGGACGACGGATCACCCCTCCACTTT; CDR3: CASSYTDDGSPLHF
D: NA; V: TRBV23-1; J: TRBJ2-1; length: 10; size: NA; DNA: TGCGCCAGCACAATTAATGAGCAGTTCTTC; CDR3: CASTINEQFF
D: TRBD2; V: TRBV15; J: TRBJ2-3; length: 14; size: few; DNA: TGTGCCACCCATCGACAGCGGGAGGACGATACGCAGTATTTT; CDR3: CATHRQREDDTQYF